Sequencing of this TCR beta chain was carried out in a study of T cell repertoires in ileal Crohn's disease. Study details: Median disease duration was nearly eight years; about 35% smoked at surgery. Study-wide points: Mucosal expansions were suggested to be mainly CD8 T cells.

Sequencing was performed with immunoSEQ multiplex PCR; in TCRdb, only in-frame clones are kept and a portion is missing. The sample carries about 59,000 clones, approximately 88% recorded once. The germline V and J ends were trimmed by 7 bases and 6 bases, with 17 bases remaining between them. From germline, CDR1 is MGHDK and CDR2 SYGVNS. The CDR3 has 14 amino acids. The time point is: neoterminal ileum biopsy at postoperative endoscopy, about 6 months after surgery. Points on this clone: Its specificity is unknown.

J is TRBJ2-3 and V is TRBV25-1, with a possible D match to TRBD1 (6 bases). The material sequenced was ileal tissue. The clonotype comes from an adult with Crohn's disease. In DNA, the CDR3 is TGTGCCAGCACTACGACAGGTACCTTGGATACGCAGTATTTT. This encodes CASTTTGTLDTQYF.